This is a list of T cell receptor beta chains from one sample in a study of long-term antiretroviral therapy in people with HIV. The method was immunoSEQ multiplex PCR; TCRdb's version includes in-frame clones alone and lacks a portion of them. The table includes 20,000 to 30,000 clones, 87% detected once. Here the sequenced sample was unsorted PBMCs, taken 1.8 years before starting antiretroviral therapy. These receptor sequences come from a man over 45 with HIV. Both conserved end residues are part of each CDR3. The D gene is left open where the match is weak. Size is stated for part of the rows, as once, few or many counts, or as a class when the clone is expanded.

TRBV18	once	TRBJ1-1	15	-	CASSPEGVLNTEAFF	TGTGCCAGCTCCCCGGAGGGAGTGTTAAACACTGAAGCTTTCTTT
TRBV19	-	TRBJ1-2	14	-	CASRIPGGNYGYTF	TGTGCCAGTAGGATCCCGGGGGGAAACTATGGCTACACCTTC
TRBV5-1	-	TRBJ1-4	14	TRBD1	CASSSGTGGEKLFF	TGCGCCAGCAGCTCGGGGACAGGTGGTGAAAAACTGTTTTTT
TRBV7-8	-	TRBJ2-2	14	-	CASSFGENTGELFF	TGTGCCAGCAGCTTCGGTGAGAACACCGGGGAGCTGTTTTTT
TRBV19	-	TRBJ1-2	16	-	CASSSPGQKGSYGYTF	TGTGCCAGTAGTTCCCCGGGCCAGAAGGGTAGCTATGGCTACACCTTC
TRBV5-1	-	TRBJ2-6	18	-	CASSFNGPAISGANVLTF	TGCGCCAGCAGCTTTAACGGACCGGCAATTTCTGGGGCCAACGTCCTGACTTTC
TRBV7-9	-	TRBJ1-2	15	-	CASSLVVRGNYGYTF	TGTGCCAGCAGCTTAGTAGTTCGGGGCAACTATGGCTACACCTTC
TRBV30	-	TRBJ1-2	13	TRBD1	CAWGIQGARGYTF	TGTGCCTGGGGGATACAGGGGGCAAGGGGCTACACCTTC
TRBV7-2	-	TRBJ2-7	14	TRBD1	CASSSGQGAYEQYF	TGTGCCAGCAGCTCCGGACAGGGCGCCTACGAGCAGTACTTC
TRBV5-1	-	TRBJ2-2	17	TRBD1	CASSWGTATANTGELFF	TGCGCCAGCAGCTGGGGGACAGCAACCGCGAACACCGGGGAGCTGTTTTTT
TRBV2	-	TRBJ2-7	19	-	CAGQLFGRGNAGGTYEQYF	TGTGCCGGCCAGCTCTTTGGCAGGGGGAATGCGGGAGGTACCTACGAGCAGTACTTC
TRBV5-1	-	TRBJ2-1	16	TRBD1	CASSLPLSTGGDEQFF	TGCGCCAGCAGCTTGCCCCTATCGACAGGGGGCGATGAGCAGTTCTTC
TRBV7-9	-	TRBJ2-7	15	TRBD2	CASSLGLAVAYEQYF	TGTGCCAGCAGCTTAGGACTAGCGGTTGCCTACGAGCAGTACTTC
TRBV19	-	TRBJ1-5	15	TRBD1	CASSMGQAFNQPQHF	TGTGCCAGTAGTATGGGACAGGCCTTTAATCAGCCCCAGCATTTT
TRBV29-1	-	TRBJ2-3	17	TRBD1	CSVETGVSLALTDTQYF	TGCAGCGTCGAGACAGGGGTCTCCCTGGCCCTCACAGATACGCAGTATTTT
TRBV5-1	-	TRBJ2-1	15	-	CASSLVDPINNEQFF	TGCGCCAGCAGCTTGGTGGACCCCATAAACAATGAGCAGTTCTTC
TRBV10-1	few	TRBJ1-5	13	-	CATAAGGNQPQHF	TGCGCCACCGCCGCGGGTGGCAATCAGCCCCAGCATTTT
TRBV4-1	-	TRBJ1-4	15	TRBD1	CASSPQDRASEKLFF	TGCGCCAGCAGCCCCCAAGACAGGGCATCTGAAAAACTGTTTTTT